This T cell receptor (beta chain) was documented in a study of T cell repertoires in cytomegalovirus infection. Study-level results: Totalled public TCR beta family frequency picked out people who carried CMV plus the relevant HLA. Dominating the ex vivo response were TCR beta clonotypes that were CMV-specific and HLA-C-restricted.

Germline CDR1 MNHEY, CDR2 SMNVEV (reference sequence). This CDR3 has 14 amino acids. V was shortened by 5 bases and J by 5 bases, with 15 bases between the two germline ends. Each CDR3 protein gets one entry after TCRdb re-called the reads with MiXCR. The sample has approximately 1,000,000 distinct CDR3 sequences; around 30% are singletons. This clonotype was detected only a few times. Its target is unknown. The chain is built from TRBV27 and TRBJ1-1; possibly TRBD1 for D (6 bases). The TCR was taken from a human donor in good health (CMV status not recorded). Some clones in this sample may be carry-over from other donors' samples. This material consisted of cultured CD8+ T cells from PBMCs, taken from culture after CMV antigen stimulation. CDR3 nucleotide sequence: TGTGCCAGCAGTATACAGGGAGGAAGAACTGAAGCTTTCTTT. Protein: CASSIQGGRTEAFF.